This T cell receptor beta chain was profiled in a study of cytomegalovirus exposure and HLA in healthy donors (TCRdb year 2017). Regarding the complete study: In an earlier analysis of some 550 of the donors, approximately 300 Gb of sequence data and approximately 100 million unique TCR beta sequences from approximately 180 million T cells were reported. High-throughput TCR immunosequencing, statistical association of individual TCRs with disease status, and machine learning were combined to predict cytomegalovirus infection status. HLA typing included class I and class II loci at four-digit resolution. Roughly 300 gigabases of sequencing data and around 80 million unique TCR sequences made up an early release that covered under 750 HLA-typed donors. A later analysis re-analyzed previously published TCR beta repertoires from about 600 donors and added high-resolution HLA genotyping to study TCR occurrence patterns. Rather than drawing on any new phenotypic data, the later analysis identified candidate immune exposures from TCR beta sequences and the way those sequences occurred across donors. An earlier analysis of 587 of the donors used high-throughput TCR beta sequencing to judge whether each TCR beta V gene segment behaved as functional or pseudogenic. Among under 450 genotyped donors of the cohort, an average of approximately 230,000 unique TCR beta nucleotide sequences were sequenced per donor, roughly a sixth of them non-productive. Using immunosequencing, the study profiled T cell repertoires from roughly 650 subjects and related those repertoires to cytomegalovirus serostatus. A later genetic analysis took genome-wide SNP genotypes for about 65% of the 666 donors and used that subset as a discovery cohort. All discovery cohort repertoires had been generated on a single sequencing platform. The study aimed to test whether signatures of past pathogen exposure could be identified by cataloging public T cell receptors. Four to six DR-DQ haplotypes were handled as single units for association and clustering, since linkage in the cohort was strong. Along with the roughly 700-subject first cohort, a separate validation cohort of over a hundred different subjects was used. Donor age, sex, ethnicity and CMV serostatus were compiled together with the repertoire data. Of the roughly 400 genotyped donors, approximately 83% fell in the genetic ancestry cluster associated with self-reported Caucasian donors. The number of donors typed differed by locus, with roughly 620-640 for A, B, C, DRB1 and DQB1, roughly 520 for DQA1, approximately 580 for DPA1, and some 440 for DPB1.

Libraries were made using the immunoSEQ multiplex PCR assay. The multiplex PCR relied on a mix of 60 forward primers for TCR Vbeta segments and 13 reverse primers for TCR Jbeta segments. The CDR3 region of rearranged TCR beta genes was amplified from genomic DNA with a multiplex PCR assay. Amplified TCR beta libraries were sequenced as 87-base-pair reads on the Illumina HiSeq System. As for the authors' bioinformatics: A later analysis counted some 80 million unique TCR beta chains across the 666 repertoires, and about 10 million of these chains were shared by at least two donors. To remove PCR and sequencing errors, raw reads were error-corrected and collapsed into unique sequences using a nearest-neighbor algorithm that merged closely related sequences. To assign V, D and J gene segments, CDR3 sequences were aligned to IMGT reference sequences. For a sequence to be retained, a match of at least six nucleotides was required to both a V gene segment and a J gene segment. A rearrangement was called productive if the CDR3 had no stop codons and remained in frame with V and J, and every other rearrangement was called non-productive. CDR3 was defined according to IMGT convention as the region running from the second conserved V-encoded cysteine to the conserved J-encoded phenylalanine. In an earlier analysis of around 540 of the donors, sequences lacking an unambiguous match to a single V gene segment were excluded. An earlier analysis of 587 of the donors classified V segments as functional when productive rearrangements were above 56.7% and as segregating when the standard deviation between donors was above 5%. A statistical classification framework was built for diagnosing cytomegalovirus status from the catalog of TCR beta chain sequences. A later analysis assigned V and J genes by comparing TCR nucleotide sequences with IMGT/GENE-DB human TR gene sequences. Using the TCRdist pipeline, a later analysis assigned CDR3 sequences along with most-parsimonious VDJ recombination scenarios. In a later analysis, each TCR beta chain was defined by its CDR3 amino acid sequence together with its V-gene family, and reads lacking a unique V-gene family were excluded. A later analysis removed 592 highly shared, low-generation-probability nucleotide sequences to deal with suspected cross-contamination and a sequencing artifact. In a later analysis, a clonal expansion index was calculated for each public chain from normalized within-repertoire ranks of inferred template counts. Generation probabilities in a later analysis came from a VDJ recombination model fitted to out-of-frame rearrangements, and those results were checked against IGoR. In a later analysis, hypergeometric tests were used to score TCR-TCR, TCR-HLA and TCR-CMV co-occurrence, with a repertoire-size bias correction applied to TCR pairs. A later analysis estimated false discovery rates by permuting HLA or CMV assignments 20 times. In a later analysis, co-occurring TCRs were grouped with DBSCAN, and TCRdist sequence similarity was added when clustering was performed within HLA-allele-positive subsets. Repertoires with fewer than 30,000 or more than 120,000 public chains, plus five repertoires with anomalous nucleotide sharing, were excluded from co-occurrence clustering. TCRdb limited this immuneACCESS table to in-frame rearrangements with V and J called. A share of clones is missing; checked studies link under half to unresolved V genes, and the rest is unexplained. V, J and clone size derive from that table, while D and trimming were established from the DNA sequence. The sample table shows about 110,000 clones, and around four fifths are seen once. The ten largest clones add up to 1.6% of the sample.

The germline V gene yields MDHEN for CDR1 and SYDVKM for CDR2. From the cysteine up to the phenylalanine, the CDR3 has a length of 17 residues. Only CDR3 DNA remains: 51 bases, in frame from the first base. At the junction V is shortened by 5 bases and J by 4 bases; bases outside the gene matches: 13. As concerns this clone: Its binding antigen is unknown. No base qualities exist here, and no much larger clone lies one base off it.

Study-level results and caveats: In an earlier analysis of 587 of the donors, most TCR beta V segments appeared in productive rearrangements about 90% or about 30% of the time, broadly matching IMGT annotations. Most TCR sequences were seen in very few donors, while some public TCRs were found in many individuals. The authors suggested that the approach could potentially be extended to other disease states and immunological phenotypes. Because counts were too low, some 16 rarely observed V segments, including chromosome 9 orphons, were excluded from the earlier analysis of fewer than 650 of the donors. This cohort had only TCR beta chains sequenced, and the lack of alpha or paired-chain data limited which features could be detected. Compared with equally common non-associated chains, HLA-associated TCR beta chains in a later analysis were more clonally expanded and had lower generation probabilities. In a later analysis, the rate of TCR association differed among HLA loci, with DRB1 alleles having the most associated TCRs and HLA-C alleles having the fewest. In vitro tests confirmed that a few of the cytomegalovirus-associated TCR beta chains recognize cytomegalovirus antigens. According to a later analysis, most CMV-associated TCR beta chains appeared to be HLA-restricted, and the HLA associations seemed to be driven largely by CMV exposure. Roughly uniform sequencing depth across donors was assumed in presence/absence analyses, although this assumption may not hold. Assigning TCR associations to individual alleles was difficult when HLA alleles, especially DR and DQ, strongly co-occurred. Because the 87-base-pair reads could not distinguish some IMGT-functional V segments, including TRBV6-2 and TRBV6-3, those segments were excluded. A total of roughly 160 TCR beta chains were listed by the study as associated with cytomegalovirus. In a later genetic analysis, a missense DCLRE1C variant was associated with V-gene and J-gene trimming of TCR beta chains, and the association was replicated in an independent cohort. For the cohort, immune exposure information was limited to CMV serostatus. In both the original and validation cohorts, the classifier was reported to diagnose cytomegalovirus status with high specificity and sensitivity. A cluster of highly shared sequence variants was judged likely to be a technical artifact of the sequencing pipeline. Compared with the roughly 670-donor mean, donors in an Asian-associated ancestry cluster had fewer N-insertions in productive TCRs, according to a later genetic analysis. A further reported finding was that TCR beta sequences accurately predicted the HLA-A and HLA-B alleles for most subjects in the first cohort. A later analysis reported that several top co-occurrence clusters appeared linked to parvovirus B19, influenza, CMV and Epstein-Barr virus. Because HLA typing was unavailable for some donors at each locus, only the typed subset was used in association tests. Linkage disequilibrium might explain the correlated functional status among segregating V segments, but an unknown experimental factor could not be ruled out. A later analysis associated about 17,000 TCR beta sequences with specific HLA alleles at a false discovery rate of 0.05.

In total, roughly 670 healthy bone marrow donors made up the cohort. Cohort members were all nominally healthy when sampled, although unrecorded immune exposures were likely present. The donor tested CMV seronegative, placing the donor among the 350 to 400 seronegative members of the cohort. Each donor provided a peripheral blood sample, and peripheral blood mononuclear cells were used for TCR beta sequencing. The Qiagen DNeasy Blood Extraction Kit was used to extract genomic DNA from the blood cell samples. The sequence is built from TRBV28 and TRBJ1-5; TRBD1 lines up with 8 middle nucleotides. The TCR was taken from a man aged 50 to 59 in good health and CMV-seronegative. Sequenced: PBMCs. The bases read TGTGCCAGCAGTCCAAGCGGACAGGGATCGGCAAATCAGCCCCAGCATTTT. Its product reads: CASSPSGQGSANQPQHF.